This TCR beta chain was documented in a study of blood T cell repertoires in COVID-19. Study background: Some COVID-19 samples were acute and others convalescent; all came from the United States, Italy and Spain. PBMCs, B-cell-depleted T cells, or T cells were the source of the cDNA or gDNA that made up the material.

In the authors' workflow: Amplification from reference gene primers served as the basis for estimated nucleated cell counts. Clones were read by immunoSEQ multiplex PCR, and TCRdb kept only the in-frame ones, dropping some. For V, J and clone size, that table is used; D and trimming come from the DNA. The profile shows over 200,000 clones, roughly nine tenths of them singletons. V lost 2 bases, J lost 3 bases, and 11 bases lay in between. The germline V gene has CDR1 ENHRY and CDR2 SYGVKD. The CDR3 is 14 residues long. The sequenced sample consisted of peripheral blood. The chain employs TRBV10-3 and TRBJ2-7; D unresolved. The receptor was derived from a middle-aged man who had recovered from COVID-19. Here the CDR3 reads CAISEDLTYYEQYF. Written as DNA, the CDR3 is TGTGCCATCAGTGAGGATTTGACATACTACGAGCAGTACTTC.